The clone carrying this T cell receptor (beta chain) was detected a few times. The antigen is not known. This entry comes from a study of blood T cells in healthy people across ages. Overall study: With template switching, about one barcoded beta molecule was captured per two T cells.

Russia was home to the donors, healthy Caucasian individuals aged roughly 6 to 90. Each donor gave ten milliliters of peripheral blood. PCR was performed a second time for about 6 to 12 cycles using a sample-barcoded 5' primer and a J-beta primer mix. Each CDR3 protein is one row after TCRdb ran MiXCR on the 5' RACE reads. This repertoire shows approximately 600,000 distinct CDR3 sequences, about 53% found once; its top ten account for approximately 37%. Points from the study as a whole: The CMV status of each donor remained undetermined, and this could have confounded shifts in expanded clonotypes.

The CDR3 covers 16 residues. Germline CDR1 and CDR2: LGHNA and YNFKEQ. The sequenced sample was blood. This sequence originates from a man aged 60-69 years in good health. The V and J genes are TRBV4-2 and TRBJ2-1; 8 nucleotides line up with TRBD2. The J call is in doubt because the DNA end fits TRBJ2-7 better. The CDR3, as DNA: TGTGCCAGCAGCCAAGCCTCCGGGACTAGGGTGTACGAGCAGTACTTC. It is translated as CASSQASGTRVYEQYF.